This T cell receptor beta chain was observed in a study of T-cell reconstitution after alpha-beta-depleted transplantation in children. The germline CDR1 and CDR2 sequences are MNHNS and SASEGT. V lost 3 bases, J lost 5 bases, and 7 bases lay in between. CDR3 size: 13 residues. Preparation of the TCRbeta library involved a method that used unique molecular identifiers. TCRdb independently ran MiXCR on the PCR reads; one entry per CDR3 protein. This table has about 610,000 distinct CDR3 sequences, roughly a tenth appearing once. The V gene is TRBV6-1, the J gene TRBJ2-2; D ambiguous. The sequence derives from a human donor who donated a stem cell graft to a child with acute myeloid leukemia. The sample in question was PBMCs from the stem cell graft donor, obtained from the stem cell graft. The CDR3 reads CASSEKRTGELFF. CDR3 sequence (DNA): TGTGCCAGCAGTGAGAAAAGGACCGGGGAGCTGTTTTTT.